Each of the 22 T cell receptor beta chains below was sequenced from the same sample in a study of T cell repertoires in ileal Crohn's disease. Libraries were prepared by immunoSEQ multiplex PCR; TCRdb keeps only in-frame clonotypes and omits some of them. The sample lists tens of thousands of clones; 80% to 90% were seen once. The sample taken for sequencing was ileal tissue. The receptors come from an adult with Crohn's disease.

The V and J genes are TRBV7-9 and TRBJ2-3; no clear D gene. The CDR3 runs 14 residues. V shed 8 bases and J shed 1 base, with 13 bases lying between them. CDR1 SEHNR and CDR2 FQNEAQ come from the germline V gene (reference sequence). CDR3 sequence reads: CASDRSRGTDTQYF. The CDR3, as DNA: TGTGCCAGCGACCGGTCCCGGGGCACAGATACGCAGTATTTT.

This clone was seen a few times. The chain recombines TRBV27 with TRBJ2-7; 9 nucleotides align to TRBD1. J gave up 6 bases and V 1 base, and 4 bases lay outside the gene matches. The CDR3 spans 14 residues. CDR1 and CDR2 from the germline V gene are MNHEY and SMNVEV (reference sequence). CDR3 sequence: CASSLLQGAGEQYF. In DNA form, the CDR3 reads TGTGCCAGCAGTTTATTACAGGGGGCGGGCGAGCAGTACTTC.

The chain combines TRBV9 with TRBJ1-4; 7 bases agree with TRBD1. J gave up 0 bases and V 0 bases, and 2 bases lay outside the gene matches. This CDR3 is built from 16 residues. The V gene's germline CDR1 is SGDLS and CDR2 YYNGEE. CDR3 nucleotides: TGTGCCAGCAGCGTAGGACAGGGACCAACTAATGAAAAACTGTTTTTT. Translating it yields CASSVGQGPTNEKLFF.

This chain links TRBV2 with TRBJ2-1; D perhaps matches TRBD2 (5 bases). Germline V lookup: CDR1 SNHLY, CDR2 FYNNEI. CDR3 length equals 13 residues. Deletions cut 5 bases from V and 6 bases from J, with 11 bases between. The CDR3 sequence: CASSPPAGNEQFF. Here the CDR3 DNA reads TGTGCCAGCAGTCCCCCGGCGGGCAATGAGCAGTTCTTC. Using reference TRBV2 and TRBJ2-1 for the parts outside the CDR3, the full variable domain is EPEVTQTPSHQVTQMGQEVILRCVPISNHLYFYWYRQILGQKVEFLVSFYNNEISEKSEIFDDQFSVERPDGSNFTLKIRSTKLEDSAMYFCASSPPAGNEQFFGPGTRLTVL.

The CDR3 DNA reads as TGTGCCACCAGCCTGGACAGGGTGAAACTAAATTCACCCCTCCACTTT. This sequence encodes CATSLDRVKLNSPLHF. This chain uses TRBV15 with TRBJ1-6; 8 bases map to TRBD1. The CDR3 consists of 16 residues. CDR1 is LNHNV, CDR2 YYDKDF, per germline (reference sequence). V dropped 5 bases and J dropped 7; count of bases not matched to a gene: 10. Together with reference TRBV15 and TRBJ1-6, the CDR3 gives the full variable domain: DAMVIQNPRYQVTQFGKPVTLSCSQTLNHNVMYWYQQKSSQAPKLLFHYYDKDFNNEADTPDNFQSRRPNTSFCFLDIRSPGLGDTAMYLCATSLDRVKLNSPLHFGNGTRLTVT.

The rearrangement joins TRBV9 to TRBJ2-1; the D gene is possibly TRBD1 (5 bases). CDR1 and CDR2 (germline): SGDLS, YYNGEE. V was trimmed by 4 bases and J by 5 bases, leaving 10 bases between them. CDR3 length equals 13 residues. CDR3 loop: CASSQGVDNEQFF. In nucleotides, the CDR3 is TGTGCCAGCAGCCAGGGCGTGGACAATGAGCAGTTCTTC.

The chain has TRBV5-1 and TRBJ1-1; D not resolved. CDR3 length: 14 amino acids. Trimming took 2 bases from V and 0 from J, leaving 8 bases between them. Germline values: CDR1 SGHRS, CDR2 YFSETQ. CDR3 coding DNA: TGCGCCAGCAGCTTCTCTTCTATGAACACTGAAGCTTTCTTT. Translated: CASSFSSMNTEAFF.

As for this clone: The same CDR3 also results from other DNA sequences found in this sample. The chain uses TRBV7-2 and TRBJ1-6; 9 bases fit TRBD1. This CDR3 has 16 amino acids. Germline CDR1 reads SGHTA; CDR2 reads FQGNSA. Trimming removed 1 base from V and 7 bases from J; junction bases left unmatched: 5. CDR3 in amino acids: CASSLVSGTGNSPLHF. CDR3 DNA sequence: TGTGCCAGCAGCTTAGTCTCCGGGACAGGGAATTCACCCCTCCACTTT.

Here the CDR3 DNA reads TGTGCCAGCAGTACGCAGGGACAGCTTTCACCCCTCCACTTT. It is translated as CASSTQGQLSPLHF. J is TRBJ1-6 and V is TRBV2; 7 positions agree with TRBD1. J was trimmed by 9 bases and V by 5 bases; bases with no gene match: 7. This CDR3 has 14 amino acids. Germline values: CDR1 SNHLY, CDR2 FYNNEI.

This sequence joins TRBV6-4 and TRBJ2-1; weak D call: TRBD2 (6 bases). This CDR3 is 15 amino acids long. Trimming took off 6 bases at V and 6 bases at J, with 18 bases between the two ends. The V gene's germline CDR1 is MRHNA and CDR2 SNTAGT. The CDR3 is CASSLGGSGVNEQFF. The DNA for the CDR3 is TGTGCCAGCAGCCTCGGGGGTTCTGGGGTCAATGAGCAGTTCTTC.

This chain links TRBV18 with TRBJ1-1; D perhaps matches TRBD1 (6 bases). The V end was cut by 3 bases, the J end by 4 bases, with 15 bases between. This CDR3 has 15 amino acids. Germline CDR1 reads KGHSH; CDR2 reads LQKENI. The DNA for the CDR3 is TGTGCCAGCTCACCGGGGACGACCAGGGGCACTGAAGCTTTCTTT. The encoded protein is CASSPGTTRGTEAFF.

The rearrangement uses TRBV30 and TRBJ1-1; no firm D call. Germline V gene sequence: CDR1 GTSNPN, CDR2 SVGIG (reference sequence). Deletions cut 5 bases from V and 3 bases from J, with 10 bases between. CDR3 length: 12 residues. In DNA form, the CDR3 reads TGTGCCTGGGACAACGGGGACACTGAAGCTTTCTTT. Translation: CAWDNGDTEAFF. Full variable domain (rest looked up from reference TRBV30 and TRBJ1-1): SQTIHQWPATLVQPVGSPLSLECTVEGTSNPNLYWYRQAAGRGLQLLFYSVGIGQISSEVPQNLSASRPQDRQFILSSKKLLLSDSGFYLCAWDNGDTEAFFGQGTRLTVV.

The V call is TRBV5-1, the J call TRBJ1-1; D not resolved. With 5 bases removed from V and 7 bases from J, the gap between germline ends came to 15 bases. This CDR3 spans 13 amino acids. Germline V gene lookup returns CDR1 SGHRS and CDR2 YFSETQ. In DNA, the CDR3 is TGCGCCAGCAGATTAAGGGAGGGTGGTGAAGCTTTCTTT. Translated, it gives CASRLREGGEAFF.

The chain uses TRBV19 and TRBJ1-4, with 9 bases fitting TRBD1. The germline gives CDR1 LNHDA, CDR2 SQIVND (reference sequence). V shed 5 bases and J 8 bases; nucleotides not matched to a gene: 9. This CDR3 has 15 residues. CDR3: CASSYGTGPHEKLFF. The CDR3 region has the DNA TGTGCCAGTAGTTATGGGACAGGGCCCCACGAAAAACTGTTTTTT. Full variable domain (rest looked up from reference TRBV19 and TRBJ1-4): DGGITQSPKYLFRKEGQNVTLSCEQNLNHDAMYWYRQDPGQGLRLIYYSQIVNDFQKGDIAEGYSVSREKKESFPLTVTSAQKNPTAFYLCASSYGTGPHEKLFFGSGTQLSVL.

The chain is built from TRBV7-3 and TRBJ2-2; TRBD1 matches 8 bases. CDR3 length: 18 amino acids. The germline CDR1 and CDR2 sequences are SGHTA and FQGTGA. The V and J ends lost 5 bases and 3 bases, in that order; junction bases with no gene match: 14. In DNA, the CDR3 is TGTGCCAGCAGCCCCCATAGACAGGGGCGAACCGACACCGGGGAGCTGTTTTTT. It yields the protein CASSPHRQGRTDTGELFF.

This clone was seen a handful of times. The same CDR3 arises from other DNA sequences in this sample as well. Here the CDR3 reads CASSLSGGYEQYF. The DNA for the CDR3 is TGTGCCAGCAGTTTATCTGGAGGGTACGAGCAGTACTTC. The chain links TRBV27 to TRBJ2-7; D might be TRBD2 (6 bases). The CDR3 loop spans 13 amino acids. The ends were cut back, 0 bases at V and 4 bases at J, with 7 bases in the middle. Germline V gene lookup returns CDR1 MNHEY and CDR2 SMNVEV (reference sequence).

Concerning this clone: One junction end disagrees with the germline gene, perhaps due to a read error. The V gene is TRBV2, the J gene TRBJ2-2, with D unclear. Germline values: CDR1 SNHLY, CDR2 FYNNEI. The CDR3 covers 12 residues. The DNA of the CDR3 is TGTGCCAGTAGTGGGCACACCGGGGAGCTGTTTTTT. Translation: CASSGHTGELFF.

The chain uses TRBV4-2 and TRBJ1-1; no clear D gene. Trimming removed 0 bases from V and 1 base from J, with 6 bases in between. CDR1 LGHNA and CDR2 YNFKEQ come from the germline V gene. CDR3 length: 14 amino acids. In nucleotides, the CDR3 is TGTGCCAGCAGCCAAGATGGAGGGAACACTGAAGCTTTCTTT. Protein: CASSQDGGNTEAFF.

The gene calls are TRBV19 and TRBJ1-6; D might be TRBD1 (5 bases). Germline CDR1 and CDR2: LNHDA and SQIVND (reference sequence). V lost 2 bases to trimming and J lost 5 bases, with 10 bases between them. The CDR3 sequence is 15 residues long. CDR3 coding DNA: TGTGCCAGTAGTATAAAGGAGGGACATAATTCACCCCTCCACTTT. This translates into CASSIKEGHNSPLHF.

The rearrangement links TRBV25-1 to TRBJ1-2, with 11 bases lining up with TRBD1. Trimming at V came to 5 bases and at J to 6 bases, leaving 8 bases not matched to a gene. CDR3 length equals 15 residues. The V gene's germline CDR1 is MGHDK and CDR2 SYGVNS. CDR3 nucleotides: TGTGCCAGCAGTCCACGGACAGGGGGCGCGGATGGCTACACCTTC. This codes for CASSPRTGGADGYTF.

The chain employs TRBV6-4 and TRBJ2-7, with TRBD2 matching over 7 bases. The length of the CDR3 is 10 residues. CDR1 and CDR2 (germline): MRHNA, SNTAGT. The ends lost 10 bases at V and 6 bases at J; junction bases unmatched: 3. The CDR3 region has the DNA TGTGCCACCTGGGAGGGCGAGCAGTACTTC. It codes for CATWEGEQYF.

The rearrangement joins TRBV11-3 to TRBJ2-1; 8 bases map to TRBD1. CDR3 length: 16 residues. Germline CDR1 reads SGHNT; CDR2 reads YENEEA. V lost 1 base, J lost 6 bases, and 8 bases stayed unmatched. The CDR3 protein is CASSLVQGGTSNEQFF. CDR3 coding DNA: TGTGCCAGCAGCTTAGTACAGGGGGGAACAAGCAATGAGCAGTTCTTC.